The next 22 T cell receptor beta chains were all read from a single sample in a study of blood T cell repertoires in COVID-19. Generated by immunoSEQ multiplex PCR, the TCRdb table keeps only in-frame clones and is missing some. The sample consists of fewer than 700,000 clones, less than 90% of them appearing once. Sequencing was carried out using peripheral blood. The receptors here all came from a woman in her fifties or sixties with COVID-19, enrolled during active disease.

The rearrangement uses TRBV5-6 and TRBJ1-1, with D unclear. Germline V lookup: CDR1 SGHDT, CDR2 YYEEEE. The V and J ends lost 6 bases and 8 bases respectively, with 17 bases between them. This CDR3 contains 13 residues. The CDR3 sequence is CASIPPGRSEAFF. The CDR3 bases are TGTGCCAGCATCCCTCCCGGGAGGTCCGAAGCTTTCTTT. The variable domain in full, completed from reference TRBV5-6 and TRBJ1-1, reads DAGVTQSPTHLIKTRGQQVTLRCSPKSGHDTVSWYQQALGQGPQFIFQYYEEEERQRGNFPDRFSGHQFPNYSSELNVNALLLGDSALYLCASIPPGRSEAFFGQGTRLTVV.

This clone was seen only once. The V and J genes are TRBV6-6 and TRBJ1-5; no firm D call. Trimming removed 5 bases from V and 3 bases from J, with 14 bases in between. Germline V gene data show CDR1 as MNHNY and CDR2 as SVGAGI (reference sequence). The CDR3 extends over 15 amino acids. The CDR3 bases are TGTGCCAGCAGTCTTCTTTTGAGTGTCAATCAGCCCCAGCATTTT. Amino acids: CASSLLLSVNQPQHF.

This rearrangement joins TRBV5-1 to TRBJ2-7; no reliable D call. V gave up 0 bases and J gave up 0 bases, with 7 bases separating them. The CDR3 is 14 residues long. The germline gives CDR1 SGHRS, CDR2 YFSETQ. CDR3 sequence: CASSLGWASYEQYF. The CDR3, as DNA: TGCGCCAGCAGCTTGGGGTGGGCCTCCTACGAGCAGTACTTC. Based on the CDR3 plus reference TRBV5-1 and TRBJ2-7, the full variable domain is KAGVTQTPRYLIKTRGQQVTLSCSPISGHRSVSWYQQTPGQGLQFLFEYFSETQRNKGNFPGRFSGRQFSNSRSEMNVSTLELGDSALYLCASSLGWASYEQYFGPGTRLTVT.

This chain links TRBV7-9 with TRBJ1-1; D might be TRBD1 (6 bases). Germline V CDR1 and CDR2: SEHNR, FQNEAQ (reference sequence). The CDR3 has 13 amino acids. V dropped 8 bases and J dropped 1 base, with 11 bases sitting between them. The DNA of the CDR3 is TGTGCCAGCGATAGGGGGTCGAACACTGAAGCTTTCTTT. Translated, it gives CASDRGSNTEAFF. Filled out from reference TRBV7-9 and TRBJ1-1, the complete variable domain reads DTGVSQNPRHKITKRGQNVTFRCDPISEHNRLYWYRQTLGQGPEFLTYFQNEAQLEKSRLLSDRFSAERPKGSFSTLEIQRTEQGDSAMYLCASDRGSNTEAFFGQGTRLTVV.

The chain has TRBV6-5 and TRBJ2-3; possible D gene TRBD1, 5 bases. V was shortened by 6 bases and J by 2 bases, with 12 bases between the two germline ends. Germline CDR1 reads MNHEY; CDR2 reads SVGAGI. This CDR3 is 14 amino acids long. CDR3 coding DNA: TGTGCCAGCAGATCCAGTGGGGCCACAGATACGCAGTATTTT. Its translation is CASRSSGATDTQYF.

This clone showed up just once. The rearrangement joins TRBV4-1 to TRBJ1-2; D possibly corresponds to TRBD1 (5 bases). Per germline, CDR1 MGHRA and CDR2 YSYEKL. The CDR3 extends over 15 amino acids. Trimming took 0 bases from V and 5 from J, leaving 13 bases between them. This chain's CDR3 is CASSQDGAGLYGYTF. CDR3 DNA: TGCGCCAGCAGCCAAGATGGGGCAGGTTTATATGGCTACACCTTC.

This clone was seen a few times. This chain joins TRBV6-1 and TRBJ1-1; tentative D call: TRBD1 (5 bases). The V gene's germline CDR1 is MNHNS and CDR2 SASEGT. This CDR3 comprises 14 residues. Trimming stripped 3 bases from V and 5 bases from J, with 13 bases between. Here the CDR3 DNA reads TGTGCCAGCAGTGAGGCCAGGGCAGGAACTGAAGCTTTCTTT. Its translation is CASSEARAGTEAFF.

The chain is built from TRBV5-4 and TRBJ2-7; 7 nucleotides agree with TRBD2. CDR1 SGHNT and CDR2 YYREEE come from the germline V gene (reference sequence). The CDR3 is 14 residues long. Trimming at V came to 3 bases and at J to 6 bases, leaving 9 bases not matched to a gene. CDR3 loop: CASSSFGGGGEQYF. In nucleotides, the CDR3 is TGTGCCAGCAGCTCCTTTGGGGGGGGTGGCGAGCAGTACTTC.

This chain uses TRBV11-2 with TRBJ2-3, with D hard to call. The CDR3 consists of 15 residues. Germline loops: CDR1 SGHAT, CDR2 FQNNGV. The ends were cut back, 1 base at V and 3 bases at J, with 11 bases in the middle. The CDR3 sequence: CASSLASSSTDTQYF. The CDR3 coding sequence is TGTGCCAGCAGCTTAGCGTCGAGTTCGACAGATACGCAGTATTTT.

The V and J genes are TRBV9 and TRBJ2-3, with TRBD2 matching over 15 bases. Germline CDR1 reads SGDLS; CDR2 reads YYNGEE. Germline trimming cut 6 bases from V and 6 bases from J; bases unmatched to any gene: 5. The CDR3 has 15 amino acids. The CDR3 sequence: CASTKGTSGGDTQYF. Here the CDR3 DNA reads TGTGCCAGCACCAAAGGGACTAGCGGGGGGGATACGCAGTATTTT. Supplemented by reference TRBV9 and TRBJ2-3, the full variable domain reads DSGVTQTPKHLITATGQRVTLRCSPRSGDLSVYWYQQSLDQGLQFLIQYYNGEERAKGNILERFSAQQFPDLHSELNLSSLELGDSALYFCASTKGTSGGDTQYFGPGTRLTVL.

The chain couples TRBV21-1 to TRBJ1-4. TRBV21-1 is assigned pseudogene status. The CDR3 is 12 residues long. The CDR3 here is CRLRTTNEKLFF. The CDR3 DNA follows: TGCAGACTCCGGACAACTAATGAAAAACTGTTTTTT.

CDR3 in amino acids: CAISESRDRVSGNTIYF. DNA of the CDR3: TGTGCCATCAGTGAGTCGAGGGACAGGGTCTCTGGAAACACCATATATTTT. This chain joins TRBV10-3 and TRBJ1-3; the match to TRBD1 covers 9 bases. With 0 bases clipped from V and 0 bases from J, the junction kept 3 bases outside the gene matches. The CDR3 sequence is 17 residues long. Germline V gene sequence: CDR1 ENHRY, CDR2 SYGVKD.

The gene calls are TRBV12-3 or TRBV12-4 and TRBJ1-2; D gene unclear. The length of the CDR3 is 12 residues. V was pared by 5 bases and J by 4 bases, with 8 bases between. The CDR3 loop is CASSPEVYGYTF. CDR3 coding DNA: TGTGCCAGCAGTCCGGAGGTCTATGGCTACACCTTC.

The chain has TRBV12-3 or TRBV12-4 and TRBJ2-3, with D tentatively TRBD1 (5 bases). The CDR3 runs to 12 residues. V shed 5 bases and J shed 5 bases, with 8 bases lying between them. CDR3 sequence reads: CASSLQGDTQYF. In DNA, the CDR3 is TGTGCCAGCAGTCTTCAGGGAGATACGCAGTATTTT.

This rearrangement joins TRBV5-1 to TRBJ2-5, with 10 positions matching TRBD1. The CDR3 covers 15 residues. The V gene's germline CDR1 is SGHRS and CDR2 YFSETQ. The J segment lost 4 bases and the V segment lost 2 bases, leaving 5 bases of the junction unmatched. The CDR3 DNA reads TGCGCCAGCAGCTTACTACGGGACAGGGGAGAGACCCAGTACTTC. Its translation is CASSLLRDRGETQYF.

This chain joins TRBV7-9 and TRBJ1-6; D might be TRBD1 (6 bases). The V and J ends lost 5 bases and 11 bases respectively, with 22 bases between them. Germline V lookup: CDR1 SEHNR, CDR2 FQNEAQ (reference sequence). The CDR3 sequence is 16 residues long. CDR3 DNA sequence: TGTGCCAGCAGCGCCATACAGGGTGCTGAAGTTGCACCCCTCCACTTT. Its protein is CASSAIQGAEVAPLHF.

The CDR3 bases are TGCGCCACCGCCCCCGGTCAGAACACTGAAGCTTTCTTT. Its protein is CATAPGQNTEAFF. The rearrangement joins TRBV5-1 to TRBJ1-1, with D uncertain. Trimming removed 9 bases from V and 1 base from J, with 13 bases in between. This CDR3 has 13 amino acids. Germline CDR1 SGHRS, CDR2 YFSETQ.

The sample holds one count of this clone. J is TRBJ1-1 and V is TRBV12-5, with a possible D match to TRBD1 (5 bases). The CDR3 contains 12 residues. Trimming removed 1 base at V and 10 bases at J, with 10 bases between. Per the germline V gene, CDR1 is LGHNT and CDR2 is FRNRAP. This CDR3 is CASGLEGRPAFF. CDR3 coding DNA: TGTGCTAGTGGTTTGGAGGGGCGGCCAGCTTTCTTT.

The V gene is TRBV11-2, the J gene TRBJ1-4; D is perhaps TRBD1 (5 bases). V gave up 5 bases and J gave up 8 bases, with 18 bases separating them. Germline V gives CDR1 SGHAT, CDR2 FQNNGV. This CDR3 is built from 15 residues. The CDR3 loop is CASSVRRGGREKLFF. CDR3 coding DNA: TGTGCCAGCAGCGTCAGGAGGGGAGGGAGGGAAAAACTGTTTTTT.

The CDR3 reads CASSQPLDRVRNQPQHF. The DNA of the CDR3 is TGCGCCAGCAGCCAGCCACTCGACAGGGTTCGCAATCAGCCCCAGCATTTT. The V gene is TRBV4-1, the J gene TRBJ1-5, with TRBD1 matching over 7 bases. Germline loops: CDR1 MGHRA, CDR2 YSYEKL. V dropped 3 bases and J dropped 2; count of bases not matched to a gene: 10. This CDR3 spans 17 amino acids.

The chain is built from TRBV19 and TRBJ1-6, with TRBD1 identical over 7 bases. Germline values: CDR1 LNHDA, CDR2 SQIVND (reference sequence). Unmatched junction bases numbered 4, after V lost 4 bases and J lost 7 bases. This CDR3 is built from 14 residues. In DNA form, the CDR3 reads TGTGCCAGTAGTACTCGGGACAGAAATTCACCCCTCCACTTT. This gives the protein CASSTRDRNSPLHF. The full variable domain, its missing parts supplied by reference TRBV19 and TRBJ1-6, is DGGITQSPKYLFRKEGQNVTLSCEQNLNHDAMYWYRQDPGQGLRLIYYSQIVNDFQKGDIAEGYSVSREKKESFPLTVTSAQKNPTAFYLCASSTRDRNSPLHFGNGTRLTVT.

A note on this clone: A junction boundary mismatches the germline segment, possibly from a read error. The chain couples TRBV9 to TRBJ1-3; D is uncertain. Germline V gene data show CDR1 as SGDLS and CDR2 as YYNGEE. CDR3 length: 15 residues. This CDR3 is CASTEAGNPGNTIYF. The CDR3 DNA sequence: TGTGCCAGCACGGAAGCCGGGAACCCTGGGAACACCATATATTTT.